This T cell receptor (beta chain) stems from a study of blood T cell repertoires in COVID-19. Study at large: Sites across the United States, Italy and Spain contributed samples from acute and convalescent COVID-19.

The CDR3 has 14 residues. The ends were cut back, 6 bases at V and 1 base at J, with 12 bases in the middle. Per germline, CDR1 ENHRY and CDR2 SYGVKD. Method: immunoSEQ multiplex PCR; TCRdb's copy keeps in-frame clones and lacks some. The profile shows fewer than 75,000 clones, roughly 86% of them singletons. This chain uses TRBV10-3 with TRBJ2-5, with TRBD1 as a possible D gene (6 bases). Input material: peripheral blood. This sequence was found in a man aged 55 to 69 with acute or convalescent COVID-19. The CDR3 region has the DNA TGTGCCATCAGAGCCGGGACAAGCCAAGAGACCCAGTACTTC. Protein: CAIRAGTSQETQYF.